Listed here is a single TCR beta chain. Its antigen is unidentified. This entry is derived from a study of PD-L1 blockade in urothelial cancer. Study details: In the patient group, most of the roughly 30 were males with bladder-origin urothelial cancer. Patients had been given 0 to 3 earlier chemotherapy regimens.

TCRdb's copy holds only in-frame clones and misses some; the assay was immunoSEQ multiplex PCR. Counted here are tens of thousands of clones, 80% to 90% occurring once; the ten biggest clones make up under 7.5%. As for time point: pretreatment peripheral blood. Study results and limitations: Durable-benefit patients had greater expansion of tumor-associated blood clones at 3 weeks. Pretreatment blood TCR clonality under the median forecast improved survival.

The material was PBMCs, obtained around atezolizumab (anti-PD-L1) treatment. The receptor comes from a man aged 65-85 years with urothelial cancer.

Here the CDR3 DNA reads TGTGCCAGTAGTATAGGAGGGGGCGCAACTAATGAAAAACTGTTTTTT. It translates to CASSIGGGATNEKLFF. The chain carries TRBV19 and TRBJ1-4, with 7 bases matching TRBD1. CDR1 and CDR2 (germline): LNHDA, SQIVND (reference sequence). V was pared by 1 base and J by 0 bases, with 2 bases of the junction left unmatched. The CDR3 is 16 residues long.